These 20 T cell receptor beta chains share one sample of origin, sequenced in a study of cytomegalovirus exposure and HLA in healthy donors. The study ran its PCR with 60 Vbeta and 13 Jbeta primers. Measured with immunoSEQ multiplex PCR; TCRdb has only the in-frame clones, and not every one. The data show about 190,000 clones, around 75% seen once. Source material: PBMCs. The receptors originated from a young woman in good health and CMV-seronegative.

CDR3 in amino acids: CASSLWGGDTEAFF. CDR3 DNA: TGTGCCAGCAGCTTGTGGGGGGGGGACACTGAAGCTTTCTTT. The V call is TRBV7-6, the J call TRBJ1-1; maybe TRBD1 (5 bases). V was shortened by 3 bases and J by 3 bases, with 11 bases between the two germline ends. This CDR3 comprises 14 residues. Germline V lookup: CDR1 SGHVS, CDR2 FNYEAQ. Filled out from reference TRBV7-6 and TRBJ1-1, the complete variable domain reads GAGVSQSPRYKVTKRGQDVALRCDPISGHVSLYWYRQALGQGPEFLTYFNYEAQQDKSGLPNDRFSAERPEGSISTLTIQRTEQRDSAMYRCASSLWGGDTEAFFGQGTRLTVV.

This chain links TRBV7-9 with TRBJ1-2, with 10 bases that match TRBD1. The V gene's germline CDR1 is SEHNR and CDR2 FQNEAQ (reference sequence). The CDR3 spans 17 residues. Trimming removed 3 bases from V and 5 bases from J; junction bases left unmatched: 12. The CDR3 reads CASSFWSGTGDEYGYTF. The CDR3 coding sequence is TGTGCCAGCAGCTTTTGGTCTGGGACAGGGGATGAGTATGGCTACACCTTC.

V is TRBV6-5 and J is TRBJ2-5, with a possible D match to TRBD2 (6 bases). This CDR3 region has 13 residues. The V gene lost 7 bases and the J gene lost 1 base, with 10 bases spanning the gap. The V gene's germline CDR1 is MNHEY and CDR2 SVGAGI. The CDR3 DNA reads as TGTGCCAGCAAGTCCGGGGGCCAAGAGACCCAGTACTTC. Translated: CASKSGGQETQYF.

V usage is TRBV6-5 and J usage is TRBJ1-1; 7 bases align to TRBD1. The CDR3 loop spans 15 amino acids. Germline-derived CDR1 and CDR2 are MNHEY and SVGAGI. V lost 0 bases, J lost 5 bases, and 6 bases stayed unmatched. In nucleotides, the CDR3 is TGTGCCAGCAGTTACTCTATGGCCAGGGGGACTGAAGCTTTCTTT. It is translated as CASSYSMARGTEAFF.

This clone was observed a handful of times. V and J are TRBV5-4 and TRBJ2-2; no firm D call. V lost 4 bases, J lost 5 bases, and 15 bases lay in between. From germline, CDR1 is SGHNT and CDR2 YYREEE (reference sequence). The CDR3 sequence is 15 residues long. The CDR3 coding sequence is TGTGCCAGCAGCCCCGAGATAGCTGTAACCGGGGAGCTGTTTTTT. This gives the protein CASSPEIAVTGELFF.

This chain uses TRBV5-6 with TRBJ2-5; D gene uncertain. The DNA end is a closer match to TRBJ2-7, so the J assignment may be wrong. The CDR3 loop spans 12 amino acids. The germline CDR1 and CDR2 sequences are SGHDT and YYEEEE. The CDR3: CASSLDYFEQYF. In DNA, the CDR3 is TGTGCCAGCAGCTTGGACTATTTCGAGCAGTACTTC.

V and J are TRBV12-5 and TRBJ2-7; 12 bases map to TRBD2. Germline-derived CDR1 and CDR2 are LGHNT and FRNRAP. CDR3 size: 13 residues. After removal of 5 bases from V and 5 bases from J, the junction contained 1 base not matched to a gene. CDR3 sequence: CASGGLAGHEQYF. The DNA for the CDR3 is TGTGCTAGTGGTGGACTAGCGGGACACGAGCAGTACTTC.

This rearrangement joins TRBV4-1 to TRBJ2-2; TRBD2 matches at 10 bases. Germline V lookup: CDR1 MGHRA, CDR2 YSYEKL. The CDR3 runs to 17 residues. The trim removed 1 base at V and 6 bases at J, leaving 8 bases unmatched. The CDR3 spells CASSQGPSGGVPGELFF. As DNA, the CDR3 is TGCGCCAGCAGCCAAGGTCCCAGCGGGGGGGTCCCCGGGGAGCTGTTTTTT.

The J gene is TRBJ1-1, the V gene TRBV7-8, with D unclear. Trimming removed 1 base from V and 4 bases from J, with 10 bases in between. The CDR3 sequence is 14 residues long. The germline CDR1 and CDR2 sequences are SGHVS and FQNEAQ. The CDR3 is CASSLEEGGTEAFF. CDR3 in DNA: TGTGCCAGCAGCTTAGAGGAAGGCGGCACTGAAGCTTTCTTT.

The CDR3: CASSPRDRGAEDGELFF. CDR3 DNA sequence: TGTGCCAGCAGCCCCCGAGACAGGGGCGCCGAGGACGGGGAGCTGTTTTTT. J is TRBJ2-2 and V is TRBV5-8, with 8 bases identical to TRBD1. The CDR3 length is 17 residues. Germline V lookup: CDR1 SGHTS, CDR2 YDEGEE. The V and J ends lost 4 bases and 7 bases, in that order; junction bases with no gene match: 15.

This clone was detected once. The genes are TRBV7-3 and TRBJ2-1, with D possibly TRBD1 on 5 matching bases. Trimming left V 4 bases short and J 0 bases short, with 10 bases between. The CDR3 runs 15 residues. From germline, CDR1 is SGHTA and CDR2 FQGTGA. The CDR3 loop reads CASSSAGPSYNEQFF. As DNA, the CDR3 is TGTGCCAGCAGCTCCGCAGGGCCCTCCTACAATGAGCAGTTCTTC.

The chain couples TRBV21-1 to TRBJ1-5; the listed D gene, TRBD1, was not tested against the DNA. TRBV21-1 is marked as a pseudogene. CDR3 length equals 15 residues. This chain's CDR3 is CADLPDRVWGQPQHF. The CDR3, as DNA: TGTGCCGACCTGCCGGACAGGGTATGGGGGCAGCCCCAGCATTTT.

This rearrangement joins TRBV5-6 to TRBJ2-3; D gene ambiguous. CDR3 length: 13 residues. Germline CDR1 reads SGHDT; CDR2 reads YYEEEE. V lost 1 base, J lost 4 bases, and 7 bases lay in between. CDR3 in DNA: TGTGCCAGCAGCTTGCCCGGGTCAGATACGCAGTATTTT. It yields the protein CASSLPGSDTQYF.

The rearrangement uses TRBV5-6 and TRBJ2-1; D is perhaps TRBD2 (6 bases). The CDR3 runs to 16 residues. The germline gives CDR1 SGHDT, CDR2 YYEEEE. Trimming pared 1 base from V and 11 bases from J, leaving 22 bases between. The CDR3 here is CASSLSGAAGFSKQFF. The DNA of the CDR3 is TGTGCCAGCAGCTTGTCCGGGGCAGCGGGCTTTTCTAAGCAGTTCTTC.

The chain couples TRBV6-4 to TRBJ2-3, with 9 positions matching TRBD2. Germline V lookup: CDR1 MRHNA, CDR2 SNTAGT. V trimming: 3 bases; J trimming: 4 bases; junction bases outside the gene matches: 8. The CDR3 is made up of 16 amino acids. CDR3 sequence (DNA): TGTGCCAGCAGTGAATCGGCGGGGGGGCGAGCAGATACGCAGTATTTT. It specifies CASSESAGGRADTQYF.

CDR3 nucleotides: TGTGCCTGGAGTGGCGGGGCAGATACGCAGTATTTT. This gives the protein CAWSGGADTQYF. This chain links TRBV30 with TRBJ2-3; weak D call: TRBD2 (6 bases). V lost 1 base and J lost 4, with 6 bases in between. Germline assignment: CDR1 GTSNPN and CDR2 SVGIG (reference sequence). This CDR3 spans 12 amino acids. The whole variable domain, filled in from reference TRBV30 and TRBJ2-3, reads SQTIHQWPATLVQPVGSPLSLECTVEGTSNPNLYWYRQAAGRGLQLLFYSVGIGQISSEVPQNLSASRPQDRQFILSSKKLLLSDSGFYLCAWSGGADTQYFGPGTRLTVL.

This chain connects TRBV18 to TRBJ2-7; tentative D call: TRBD1 (5 bases). Trimming left V 5 bases short and J 0 bases short, with 11 bases between. The CDR3 sequence is 14 residues long. The germline V gene encodes CDR1 KGHSH and CDR2 LQKENI. CDR3 DNA: TGTGCCAGCTCATCAGCAGGGATCTCCTACGAGCAGTACTTC. Encoded protein: CASSSAGISYEQYF.

The CDR3 DNA reads as TGTGCCAGTAGTCAAGGACTAGCGCGAAATTTGTACTTC. Translation: CASSQGLARNLYF. V and J are TRBV19 and TRBJ2-5; 9 bases are a match to TRBD2. Looked up from germline, CDR1 is LNHDA and CDR2 is SQIVND (reference sequence). V shed 5 bases and J 13 bases; nucleotides not matched to a gene: 11. The CDR3 consists of 13 residues.

The chain uses TRBV11-1 and TRBJ2-7; TRBD1 is a possible D gene (6 bases). In germline, CDR1 is SGHAT, CDR2 FQDESV (reference sequence). The V and J ends lost 1 base and 5 bases respectively, with 18 bases between them. The CDR3 contains 16 residues. CDR3 nucleotides: TGTGCCAGCAGCTTAGGAGGACGTCAGGGGATAGACGAGCAGTACTTC. It is translated as CASSLGGRQGIDEQYF. The full variable domain, rest sourced from reference TRBV11-1 and TRBJ2-7, is EAEVAQSPRYKITEKSQAVAFWCDPISGHATLYWYRQILGQGPELLVQFQDESVVDDSQLPKDRFSAERLKGVDSTLKIQPAELGDSAMYLCASSLGGRQGIDEQYFGPGTRLTVT.

This clone has more than one count but fewer than ten. The genes are TRBV6-6 and TRBJ2-7; D is possibly TRBD2 (6 bases). V was trimmed by 0 bases and J by 3 bases, leaving 9 bases between them. The germline gives CDR1 MNHNY, CDR2 SVGAGI (reference sequence). This CDR3 comprises 14 residues. For the CDR3, the DNA is TGTGCCAGCAGTTACTCAGGGGAGGTCTACGAGCAGTACTTC. Translating gives CASSYSGEVYEQYF.